Each of the 28 T cell receptor beta chains below was sequenced from the same sample in a study of CD8 T cells in Susac syndrome. RNA totalling about 0.5 to 1 ug underwent reverse transcription with random hexamers. TCRdb independently ran MiXCR on the immunoSEQ multiplex PCR reads; one entry per CDR3 protein. The sample has fewer than 250,000 distinct CDR3 sequences; 80% to 95% are singletons. Sequencing was performed on CD8+ T cells from PBMCs. The receptor set was obtained from a human donor with multiple sclerosis.

Only one count was recorded for this clonotype. The V gene is TRBV9, the J gene TRBJ1-2, with a possible D match to TRBD1 (6 bases). Trimming shortened V by 3 bases and J by 8 bases, and 17 bases separated the two germline ends. The germline V gene encodes CDR1 SGDLS and CDR2 YYNGEE. The CDR3 runs 14 residues. For the CDR3, the DNA is TGTGCCAGCAGCGGGAACACAGGGTTAGGCGGCTACACCTTC. Translating gives CASSGNTGLGGYTF.

The chain is built from TRBV4-1 and TRBJ1-3; perhaps TRBD1 as D (6 bases). V lost 0 bases and J lost 9, with 15 bases in between. The CDR3 length is 15 residues. Germline lookup yields CDR1 MGHRA and CDR2 YSYEKL. This CDR3 is CASSQDRGPRGTIYF. The CDR3 coding sequence is TGCGCCAGCAGCCAAGACCGGGGGCCCCGAGGCACCATATATTTT.

The rearrangement uses TRBV9 and TRBJ1-2, with a tentative D call TRBD1 (6 bases). The length of the CDR3 is 18 residues. The V end lost 0 bases, the J end lost 2 bases, and 20 bases lay between the germline ends. Looked up from germline, CDR1 is SGDLS and CDR2 is YYNGEE. The CDR3 here is CASSVEGVWGAGNYGYTF. DNA of the CDR3: TGTGCCAGCAGCGTAGAAGGCGTTTGGGGGGCCGGGAACTATGGCTACACCTTC.

The chain carries TRBV19 and TRBJ2-1; 9 bases are shared with TRBD2. The CDR3 is made up of 15 amino acids. Trimming cost V 6 bases and J 6 bases; bases outside gene matches: 9. The germline CDR1 and CDR2 sequences are LNHDA and SQIVND (reference sequence). CDR3 amino acids: CASSPNAGGLNEQFF. The CDR3 DNA reads TGTGCCAGTAGCCCCAATGCGGGGGGGCTCAATGAGCAGTTCTTC.

The rearrangement links TRBV19 to TRBJ1-5; 10 bases align to TRBD1. Germline trimming cut 4 bases from V and 2 bases from J; bases unmatched to any gene: 8. Germline values: CDR1 LNHDA, CDR2 SQIVND (reference sequence). The CDR3 has 17 residues. In nucleotides, the CDR3 is TGTGCCAGTAGTAAGAACCGGGACAGGGGCGGCAATCAGCCCCAGCATTTT. It encodes CASSKNRDRGGNQPQHF. Full variable domain (remainder filled in from reference TRBV19 and TRBJ1-5): DGGITQSPKYLFRKEGQNVTLSCEQNLNHDAMYWYRQDPGQGLRLIYYSQIVNDFQKGDIAEGYSVSREKKESFPLTVTSAQKNPTAFYLCASSKNRDRGGNQPQHFGDGTRLSIL.

In DNA form, the CDR3 reads TGTGCCAGCAGCCCCGGGAGGTGGCTGGCCGAGGTCGGGGAGCTGTTTTTT. This codes for CASSPGRWLAEVGELFF. The chain is built from TRBV4-2 and TRBJ2-2; TRBD2 matches at 7 bases. This CDR3 comprises 17 residues. Germline V gives CDR1 LGHNA, CDR2 YNFKEQ. Trimming cost V 4 bases and J 7 bases; bases outside gene matches: 15.

This clonotype has only one observation. The chain has TRBV20-1 and TRBJ2-2; tentative D call: TRBD2 (6 bases). In germline, CDR1 is DFQATT, CDR2 SNEGSKA (reference sequence). Deletions cut 3 bases from V and 5 bases from J, with 10 bases between. The CDR3 consists of 13 residues. As DNA, the CDR3 is TGCAGTGCTAGGGGGGGAATGACCGGGGAGCTGTTTTTT. This gives the protein CSARGGMTGELFF.

V and J are TRBV7-2 and TRBJ2-5; 13 nucleotides match TRBD2. The germline gives CDR1 SGHTA, CDR2 FQGNSA. This CDR3 comprises 16 residues. With 5 bases clipped from V and 3 bases from J, the junction kept 6 bases outside the gene matches. The CDR3 DNA reads as TGTGCCAGCAGCCCAGTCGGACTAGCGGGAGAAGAGACCCAGTACTTC. It translates to CASSPVGLAGEETQYF.

This clonotype has just one count. The chain uses TRBV3-1 and TRBJ2-1, with TRBD2 matching over 7 bases. CDR1 is LGHDT and CDR2 is YNNKEL in the germline V gene (reference sequence). Unmatched junction bases numbered 7, after V lost 0 bases and J lost 5 bases. The CDR3 runs 16 residues. This CDR3 reads CASSQEGWLADNEQFF. The CDR3 coding sequence is TGTGCCAGCAGCCAAGAGGGGTGGCTAGCGGACAATGAGCAGTTCTTC.

This clonotype has a single count. This chain links TRBV19 with TRBJ2-2; 10 bases are a match to TRBD2. V was clipped by 4 bases and J by 7 bases; unmatched bases: 9. The CDR3 length is 16 residues. The V gene's germline CDR1 is LNHDA and CDR2 SQIVND (reference sequence). DNA of the CDR3: TGTGCCAGTAGTACGTCTAGCGGGAGTCCCCACGGGGAGCTGTTTTTT. Its translation: CASSTSSGSPHGELFF.

The V gene is TRBV6-2 or TRBV6-3, the J gene TRBJ2-3, with 11 bases fitting TRBD2. The V gene end was trimmed by 5 bases and the J gene end by 0 bases; junction bases not matched to a gene: 10. Looked up from germline, CDR1 is MNHEY and CDR2 is SVGEGT. This CDR3 has 18 amino acids. The chain's CDR3 is CASSISRTSGYSTDTQYF. CDR3 nucleotide sequence: TGTGCCAGCAGTATATCCAGGACTAGCGGGTATAGCACAGATACGCAGTATTTT.

This rearrangement joins TRBV20-1 to TRBJ2-5; D might be TRBD2 (5 bases). The CDR3 consists of 13 residues. Trimming pared 3 bases from V and 1 base from J, leaving 9 bases between. The V gene's germline CDR1 is DFQATT and CDR2 SNEGSKA (reference sequence). Here the CDR3 reads CSAREAPQETQYF. The CDR3, as DNA: TGCAGTGCTAGGGAGGCGCCCCAAGAGACCCAGTACTTC.

The rearrangement links TRBV18 to TRBJ2-7; 7 nucleotides align to TRBD2. The CDR3 extends over 16 amino acids. Germline trimming cut 2 bases from V and 4 bases from J; bases unmatched to any gene: 11. Germline values: CDR1 KGHSH, CDR2 LQKENI. The CDR3 reads CASSPTFDGRTYEQYF. The CDR3 DNA reads as TGTGCCAGCTCACCAACGTTCGACGGGAGGACGTACGAGCAGTACTTC.

This clonotype was recorded once. V is TRBV6-9 and J is TRBJ2-7; D unresolved. Germline V gene data show CDR1 as MNHGY and CDR2 as SVAAGI. V was pared by 4 bases and J by 3 bases, with 16 bases between. The CDR3 has 15 residues. In nucleotides, the CDR3 is TGTGCCAGCAGTTCCGCAAGACCTAAGGTCTACGAGCAGTACTTC. Translation: CASSSARPKVYEQYF.

The rearrangement uses TRBV13 and TRBJ2-5; either TRBD1 or TRBD2 may fit D (5 bases each). Trimming stripped 1 base from V and 5 bases from J, with 14 bases between. Germline CDR1 reads PRHDT; CDR2 reads FYEKMQ (reference sequence). CDR3 length: 15 residues. DNA of the CDR3: TGTGCCAGCAGCTTAGCCGTGGGGGTAGAGGAGACCCAGTACTTC. Its protein is CASSLAVGVEETQYF. The entire variable domain, with the rest obtained from reference TRBV13 and TRBJ2-5, is as follows: AAGVIQSPRHLIKEKRETATLKCYPIPRHDTVYWYQQGPGQDPQFLISFYEKMQSDKGSIPDRFSAQQFSDYHSELNMSSLELGDSALYFCASSLAVGVEETQYFGPGTRLLVL.

The chain recombines TRBV12-5 with TRBJ2-7, with D hard to call. CDR3 length equals 13 residues. Germline-derived CDR1 and CDR2 are LGHNT and FRNRAP. V was cut by 1 base and J by 7 bases, with 11 bases left in between. The CDR3 nucleotides read TGTGCTAGTGGTTTGGCACTTCATGAGGAGCAGTACTTC. This encodes CASGLALHEEQYF.

The chain couples TRBV7-8 to TRBJ2-3; D remains unclear. CDR1 is SGHVS, CDR2 FQNEAQ, per germline. Trimming took off 1 base at V and 5 bases at J, with 10 bases between the two ends. The CDR3 consists of 14 residues. The CDR3 is CASSLELQKDTQYF. The CDR3 nucleotides read TGTGCCAGCAGCTTAGAGTTGCAGAAAGATACGCAGTATTTT.

The chain links TRBV5-1 to TRBJ2-3; D not certain. Germline assignment: CDR1 SGHRS and CDR2 YFSETQ. This CDR3 has 15 residues. V shed 4 bases and J shed 2 bases, with 14 bases lying between them. CDR3 bases: TGCGCCAGCAGCCCTCCCAGTGCCCCCACAGATACGCAGTATTTT. Translated: CASSPPSAPTDTQYF.

The chain carries TRBV6-6 and TRBJ2-3; D not certain. Trimming left V 4 bases short and J 2 bases short, with 10 bases between. The CDR3 totals 14 residues. From germline, CDR1 is MNHNY and CDR2 SVGAGI (reference sequence). CDR3 sequence: CASSSLEATDTQYF. The CDR3 DNA is TGTGCCAGCAGTTCCCTAGAGGCCACAGATACGCAGTATTTT.

The J gene is TRBJ2-7, the V gene TRBV13, with unresolved D. V lost 5 bases to trimming and J lost 3 bases, with 14 bases between them. Germline CDR1 is PRHDT and CDR2 is FYEKMQ (reference sequence). This CDR3 has 14 residues. CDR3 in amino acids: CASSAGGTIYEQYF. The CDR3 region has the DNA TGTGCCAGCAGCGCCGGCGGAACCATCTACGAGCAGTACTTC.

A single count supports this clonotype. This chain uses TRBV5-1 with TRBJ2-7; a possible D gene is TRBD1 (5 bases). V was trimmed by 1 base and J by 6 bases, leaving 11 bases between them. This CDR3 region has 13 residues. Germline lookup yields CDR1 SGHRS and CDR2 YFSETQ. CDR3 amino acids: CASSLIGAGEQYF. As DNA, the CDR3 is TGCGCCAGCAGCTTGATTGGGGCTGGCGAGCAGTACTTC.

The sample holds a few counts of this clonotype. The chain links TRBV12-3 or TRBV12-4 to TRBJ1-2, with TRBD1 as a possible D gene (5 bases). This CDR3 has 13 residues. Deletions cut 3 bases from V and 2 bases from J, with 7 bases between. The CDR3 here is CASSLGTNYGYTF. The DNA of the CDR3 is TGTGCCAGCAGTTTGGGGACCAACTATGGCTACACCTTC.

This chain joins TRBV4-1 and TRBJ1-1, with 7 bases matching TRBD1. J gave up 7 bases and V 4 bases, and 9 bases lay outside the gene matches. Germline CDR1 MGHRA, CDR2 YSYEKL. The CDR3 has 14 amino acids. Here the CDR3 DNA reads TGCGCCAGCAGCCCGTTGACAGGGATAGTTGAAGCTTTCTTT. This encodes CASSPLTGIVEAFF.

V usage is TRBV27 and J usage is TRBJ2-7; D gene unclear. Germline V gene sequence: CDR1 MNHEY, CDR2 SMNVEV (reference sequence). Trimming cost V 0 bases and J 5 bases, with 8 bases left between them. The CDR3 consists of 13 residues. The CDR3 region has the DNA TGTGCCAGCAGTTTATCGACGGAGAACGAGCAGTACTTC. Amino acid sequence: CASSLSTENEQYF.

The J gene is TRBJ2-1, the V gene TRBV27, with D hard to call. The CDR3 covers 13 residues. Germline-derived CDR1 and CDR2 are MNHEY and SMNVEV (reference sequence). Trimming pared 2 bases from V and 8 bases from J, leaving 10 bases between. In DNA form, the CDR3 reads TGTGCCAGCAGTTTAATAGGGTCGGATGAGCAGTTCTTC. This codes for CASSLIGSDEQFF.

The chain links TRBV20-1 to TRBJ2-3; 11 bases match TRBD2. Trimming removed 6 bases from V and 9 bases from J; junction bases left unmatched: 11. The CDR3 runs 14 residues. Germline V gene lookup returns CDR1 DFQATT and CDR2 SNEGSKA (reference sequence). This CDR3 is CSATLGTSGTTQYF. Written as DNA, the CDR3 is TGCAGTGCCACCCTCGGGACTAGCGGTACGACGCAGTATTTT.

The chain links TRBV15 to TRBJ1-2; 7 nucleotides agree with TRBD1. V was clipped by 5 bases and J by 5 bases; unmatched bases: 8. CDR1 and CDR2 from the germline V gene are LNHNV and YYDKDF (reference sequence). The length of the CDR3 is 14 residues. The CDR3 sequence: CATSSPTGSYGYTF. The CDR3 nucleotides are TGTGCCACCAGCTCCCCGACAGGGTCTTATGGCTACACCTTC.

The gene calls are TRBV20-1 and TRBJ2-5; 12 bases map to TRBD2. This CDR3 is 18 amino acids long. Trimming removed 6 bases from V and 9 bases from J; junction bases left unmatched: 23. Germline V gene lookup returns CDR1 DFQATT and CDR2 SNEGSKA (reference sequence). CDR3 sequence reads: CSAEGLAGGPLSRWAQYF. The CDR3 nucleotides read TGCAGTGCGGAAGGGCTAGCGGGAGGGCCATTGAGCCGGTGGGCCCAGTACTTC.